These 15 T cell receptor beta chains came from one sample sequenced in a study of regulatory T cells in long-lasting Graves disease. Described time point: newly diagnosed GD, antithyroid drugs for less than 3 months. There was RNA extracted from PBMCs, and the TCR library was made from it. Arm-PCR of CDR3 regions with iRepertoire HTBI primers generated TCR beta libraries. TCRdb re-called the multiplex PCR reads through MiXCR, storing one row per CDR3 protein. The sample has a few hundred thousand distinct CDR3 sequences, approximately 12% seen once; the top ten hold under 20%. The same specimen was also included in a second study, on T cells in Graves' hyperthyroidism and ophthalmopathy.

The material sequenced was peripheral blood mononuclear cells (PBMCs), taken at new diagnosis, from a patient treated with antithyroid drugs. These receptors were collected from a woman between 18 and 30 years old with Graves disease.

This rearrangement joins TRBV13 to TRBJ2-3, with 16 bases identical to TRBD2. The V gene end was trimmed by 4 bases and the J gene end by 4 bases; junction bases not matched to a gene: 14. The CDR3 extends over 20 amino acids. Per germline, CDR1 PRHDT and CDR2 FYEKMQ (reference sequence). The CDR3 protein is CASSYGTSGRADFIADTQYF. The CDR3 DNA reads TGTGCCAGCAGCTATGGGACTAGCGGGAGGGCCGATTTTATTGCAGATACGCAGTATTTT.

This clonotype was seen ten or more times. This sequence joins TRBV15 and TRBJ2-5; perhaps TRBD1 as D (5 bases). Trimming removed 0 bases at V and 2 bases at J, with 16 bases between. The germline gives CDR1 LNHNV, CDR2 YYDKDF (reference sequence). This CDR3 has 17 residues. The chain's CDR3 is CATSRDAIGVRQETQYF. The CDR3 region has the DNA TGTGCCACCAGCAGAGATGCGATAGGGGTTCGGCAAGAGACCCAGTACTTC.

As concerns this clonotype: Given a far larger clone just one base away, this is likely a sequencing read error. The DNA of the CDR3 is TGTGCCAGCAGCCACCCGTCCGGGACTAGCGCCAGCTCCTACAATGAGCAGTACTTC. The encoded protein is CASSHPSGTSASSYNEQYF. This chain connects TRBV28 to TRBJ2-7; 10 nucleotides match TRBD2. Germline V gene lookup returns CDR1 MDHEN and CDR2 SYDVKM. The junction had 24 bases not matched to a gene; V was cut back by 6 bases and J by 7 bases. The CDR3 has 19 amino acids.

As concerns this clonotype: A much larger clonotype is one base distant, so this may be a read error. The rearrangement links TRBV18 to TRBJ1-1, with a possible D match to TRBD1 (5 bases). The CDR3 spans 18 residues. Trimming removed 6 bases from V and 5 bases from J, with 28 bases in between. Looked up from germline, CDR1 is KGHSH and CDR2 is LQKENI. The CDR3 region has the DNA TGTGCCAGCTCCCCGATCGTGTGGGGGTCGGGAGAAGGGACTGAAGCTTTCTTT. It encodes CASSPIVWGSGEGTEAFF. Looking up the rest from reference TRBV18 and TRBJ1-1 gives the full variable domain: NAGVMQNPRHLVRRRGQEARLRCSPMKGHSHVYWYRQLPEEGLKFMVYLQKENIIDESGMPKERFSAEFPKEGPSILRIQQVVRGDSAAYFCASSPIVWGSGEGTEAFFGQGTRLTVV.

Note on this clonotype: One base away lies a much larger clone, so this may be a sequencing read error. The rearrangement uses TRBV3-1 and TRBJ2-3, with unresolved D. Per germline, CDR1 LGHDT and CDR2 YNNKEL (reference sequence). The CDR3 has 15 amino acids. Trimming removed 8 bases from V and 2 bases from J, with 17 bases in between. CDR3 bases: TGTGCCAGCGGCCGCACCTTGGGCTACACAGATACGCAGTATTTT. As protein: CASGRTLGYTDTQYF.

This clonotype was detected a few times. This chain uses TRBV5-1 with TRBJ1-4; 7 bases are a match to TRBD1. Germline V gene lookup returns CDR1 SGHRS and CDR2 YFSETQ. The CDR3 contains 16 residues. V dropped 4 bases and J dropped 5; count of bases not matched to a gene: 11. The CDR3 reads CASSPDGGTVNEKLFF. The DNA for the CDR3 is TGCGCCAGCAGCCCGGATGGCGGGACAGTAAATGAAAAACTGTTTTTT.

The sample holds many counts of this clonotype. The chain is built from TRBV7-2 and TRBJ1-1, with D unclear. V was cut by 3 bases and J by 1 base, with 9 bases left in between. Germline V gene lookup returns CDR1 SGHTA and CDR2 FQGNSA. The CDR3 consists of 14 residues. The CDR3 loop reads CASSFRAGNTEAFF. CDR3 nucleotide sequence: TGTGCCAGCAGCTTCCGAGCGGGGAACACTGAAGCTTTCTTT.

This clonotype was detected many times. V and J are TRBV14 and TRBJ2-4; D is ambiguous. This CDR3 has 15 amino acids. The ends were cut back, 1 base at V and 0 bases at J, with 7 bases in the middle. Germline V gene lookup returns CDR1 SGHDN and CDR2 FVKESK. As DNA, the CDR3 is TGTGCCAGCAGCCAAGTCGATATAGCCAAAAACATTCAGTACTTC. It yields the protein CASSQVDIAKNIQYF.

In its sample, this clonotype was seen many times. The gene calls are TRBV28 and TRBJ2-5; D may be TRBD1 (6 bases). The CDR3 totals 14 residues. Germline assignment: CDR1 MDHEN and CDR2 SYDVKM. The V gene lost 4 bases and the J gene lost 3 bases, with 12 bases spanning the gap. The CDR3 coding sequence is TGTGCCAGCAGTTCCCAGGGGACAAAAGAGACCCAGTACTTC. This encodes CASSSQGTKETQYF.

This clonotype was picked up many times. The CDR3 DNA sequence: TGTGCCAGCAGCCAGGACCCGAGGGCTAATCAGCCCCAGCATTTT. Its protein product is CASSQDPRANQPQHF. This chain connects TRBV4-2 to TRBJ1-5; D gene uncertain. Between the trimmed V and J ends, which lost 3 bases and 4 bases, there was a span of 13 bases. The CDR3 length is 15 residues. Germline CDR1 is LGHNA and CDR2 is YNFKEQ.

This clonotype was seen repeatedly, ten times or more. J is TRBJ1-1 and V is TRBV12-3 or TRBV12-4, with 7 bases that match TRBD1. V was clipped by 6 bases and J by 2 bases; unmatched bases: 6. CDR3 length: 14 residues. The CDR3, as DNA: TGTGCCAGCAGCCAGGGGGGTTCTAACACTGAAGCTTTCTTT. Its translation: CASSQGGSNTEAFF.

This clonotype was counted at least ten times. The rearrangement joins TRBV29-1 to TRBJ2-1; TRBD2 matches 9 bases. The CDR3 is 15 amino acids. Germline assignment: CDR1 SQVTM and CDR2 ANQGSEA. J was trimmed by 4 bases and V by 4 bases; bases with no gene match: 8. The CDR3 DNA follows: TGCAGCGTTGGGAGGCGGGGGGGCCCTTACAATGAGCAGTTCTTC. It specifies CSVGRRGGPYNEQFF.

In this sample, this clonotype turned up many times. The V and J genes are TRBV3-1 and TRBJ2-7; D possibly uses TRBD1 or TRBD2 (6 bases each). This CDR3 is 18 amino acids long. CDR1 and CDR2 (germline): LGHDT, YNNKEL (reference sequence). V lost 0 bases to trimming and J lost 0 bases, with 18 bases between them. CDR3 amino acids: CASSQEWGRGGDSYEQYF. The DNA of the CDR3 is TGTGCCAGCAGCCAAGAATGGGGGCGGGGCGGGGACTCCTACGAGCAGTACTTC.

This rearrangement joins TRBV4-3 to TRBJ1-5; D is ambiguous. Germline CDR1 reads LGHNA; CDR2 reads YSLEER. Between the trimmed V and J ends, which lost 0 bases and 0 bases, there was a span of 6 bases. The CDR3 is 15 amino acids. The CDR3 DNA follows: TGCGCCAGCAGCCAAGACGTGAATAGCAATCAGCCCCAGCATTTT. This codes for CASSQDVNSNQPQHF.

A word on this clonotype: Germline and junction disagree at one end, which may indicate a read error. The genes are TRBV4-3 and TRBJ1-5; D is undetermined. CDR3 size: 15 residues. From germline, CDR1 is LGHNA and CDR2 YSLEER. CDR3 loop: CASSQERYSNQPQHF. CDR3 DNA: TGTGCCAGCAGCCAAGAGAGGTATAGCAATCAGCCCCAGCATTTT.